The 10 T cell receptor beta chains listed next were all sequenced from one sample in a study of shared clonotypes between healthy human individuals. This table comes from immunoSEQ multiplex PCR, and its TCRdb copy is limited to in-frame clones, with some not included. The repertoire holds roughly 760,000 clones, approximately 74% seen once, with 1.5% to 2% in the top ten. Sample: memory CD4+ T cells sorted from blood. Subset given: CD45RA-negative fraction. The receptor set was obtained from a woman in her 30s in good health.

This clone showed up just once. The chain combines TRBV2 with TRBJ2-1, with D uncertain. From germline, CDR1 is SNHLY and CDR2 FYNNEI. V was shortened by 7 bases and J by 2 bases, with 6 bases between the two germline ends. This CDR3 comprises 12 residues. CDR3 DNA sequence: TGTGCCAGCACAACTACCTACAATGAGCAGTTCTTC. Protein sequence: CASTTTYNEQFF.

The chain has TRBV29-1 and TRBJ2-1; 7 bases are shared with TRBD1. The V gene end was trimmed by 7 bases and the J gene end by 8 bases; junction bases not matched to a gene: 11. This CDR3 comprises 13 residues. The germline CDR1 and CDR2 sequences are SQVTM and ANQGSEA. CDR3 nucleotides: TGCAGCGCCCTGACAGGGTTCGGGGATGAGCAGTTCTTC. Protein sequence: CSALTGFGDEQFF.

V usage is TRBV7-2 and J usage is TRBJ1-1; 7 nucleotides agree with TRBD1. CDR3 length equals 12 residues. The germline gives CDR1 SGHTA, CDR2 FQGNSA. Unmatched junction bases numbered 2, after V lost 5 bases and J lost 5 bases. The CDR3 DNA follows: TGTGCCAGCAGCATGGGACAGACTGAAGCTTTCTTT. Amino acid sequence: CASSMGQTEAFF.

This clone was detected many times. The chain carries TRBV28 and TRBJ2-5, with 8 bases fitting TRBD2. This CDR3 region has 15 residues. Germline assignment: CDR1 MDHEN and CDR2 SYDVKM. With V trimmed by 3 bases and J by 2 bases, 5 bases remained unmatched. CDR3 coding DNA: TGTGCCAGCAGTTTGCTAGCGGGCTTTCAAGAGACCCAGTACTTC. Translating gives CASSLLAGFQETQYF.

The CDR3, as DNA: TGTGCCAGCCGCCAGGGGGCTGGGGCCAACGTCCTGACTTTC. Protein product: CASRQGAGANVLTF. The J gene is TRBJ2-6, the V gene TRBV6-1, with 7 bases identical to TRBD1. The V gene end was trimmed by 8 bases and the J gene end by 2 bases; junction bases not matched to a gene: 3. There are 14 residues in the CDR3. Germline CDR1 reads MNHNS; CDR2 reads SASEGT.

V and J are TRBV7-2 and TRBJ2-1; 7 positions agree with TRBD2. The V gene's germline CDR1 is SGHTA and CDR2 FQGNSA. This CDR3 spans 13 amino acids. V shed 3 bases and J 9 bases; nucleotides not matched to a gene: 5. CDR3 residues: CASSFAGEGEQFF. In nucleotides, the CDR3 is TGTGCCAGCAGCTTTGCGGGAGAGGGTGAGCAGTTCTTC.

V gene TRBV28 combines with J gene TRBJ2-5; D uncertain. V was clipped by 4 bases and J by 5 bases, with 5 bases between them. This CDR3 has 11 amino acids. Germline values: CDR1 MDHEN, CDR2 SYDVKM. CDR3: CASSSPETQYF. CDR3 in DNA: TGTGCCAGCAGTTCCCCCGAGACCCAGTACTTC.

V and J are TRBV19 and TRBJ2-4; 11 nucleotides line up with TRBD2. Germline lookup yields CDR1 LNHDA and CDR2 SQIVND (reference sequence). The CDR3 has 18 residues. The junction had 12 bases not matched to a gene; V was cut back by 7 bases and J by 1 base. CDR3 in DNA: TGTGCCAGTACCAAAACCCCTTCTAGCGGGAGGGCCAAAAACATTCAGTACTTC. Translated, it gives CASTKTPSSGRAKNIQYF.

The chain employs TRBV6-1 and TRBJ2-7, with no clear D. Trimming stripped 5 bases from V and 3 bases from J, with 11 bases between. Germline values: CDR1 MNHNS, CDR2 SASEGT. The CDR3 loop spans 13 amino acids. CDR3 region: CASSRTEGYEQYF. CDR3 nucleotide sequence: TGTGCCAGCAGTAGGACGGAAGGCTACGAGCAGTACTTC.

A few counts support this clone. The chain combines TRBV10-3 with TRBJ1-5, with a possible D match to TRBD1 (5 bases). Trimming stripped 7 bases from V and 3 bases from J, with 10 bases between. Germline values: CDR1 ENHRY, CDR2 SYGVKD. CDR3 length equals 13 residues. CDR3 bases: TGTGCCATCACCCAGGACACCAATCAGCCCCAGCATTTT. Amino acids: CAITQDTNQPQHF.